This TCR beta chain derives from a study of technical replicates of blood from a few donors. TCRdb's copy holds only in-frame clones and misses some; the assay was immunoSEQ multiplex PCR. The sample gives tens of thousands of clones, approximately 97% of which show up once; 0.18% is in the top ten. CDR1 SGHRS and CDR2 YFSETQ come from the germline V gene. Trimming at V came to 0 bases and at J to 4 bases, leaving 5 bases not matched to a gene. CDR3 length: 16 residues. The clonotype originates from a human donor in good health. Sample: T cells isolated from PBMCs. The chain carries TRBV5-1 and TRBJ2-1, with 9 bases lining up with TRBD1. The CDR3 bases are TGCGCCAGCAGCTTGGTGTCGGGACAGGGATACAATGAGCAGTTCTTC. Encoded protein: CASSLVSGQGYNEQFF.